This T cell receptor (beta chain) is drawn from a study of breast tumors, draining lymph nodes, adjacent tissues. Study-level results: Most tumor T cells seemingly derive from lymph node, then expand in tumor. Luminal-like breast cancer showed significantly greater tumor-nontumor repertoire similarity than basal-like breast cancer did.

This clonotype was detected ten times or more. Its target is unknown. Axillary draining lymph nodes of breast cancer patients supplied the node samples. TCRdb fed the multiplex PCR reads into MiXCR, producing one record per CDR3 protein. The data show 150,000 to 200,000 distinct CDR3 sequences, with 25% to 40% seen just once and about 4% held by the top ten. Sequenced input: axillary lymph node tissue. The source is a female donor with breast cancer. Some clones in this sample may be carry-over from other donors' samples.

In nucleotides, the CDR3 is TGTGCCAGCAGCGGACGGACAGGAACCTACGAGCAGTACTTC. It is translated as CASSGRTGTYEQYF. The V call is TRBV7-9, the J call TRBJ2-7, with 7 bases matching TRBD1. After removal of 5 bases from V and 2 bases from J, the junction contained 6 bases not matched to a gene. Germline CDR1 reads SEHNR; CDR2 reads FQNEAQ (reference sequence). The CDR3 consists of 14 residues. The full variable domain, with the rest looked up from reference TRBV7-9 and TRBJ2-7, is DTGVSQNPRHKITKRGQNVTFRCDPISEHNRLYWYRQTLGQGPEFLTYFQNEAQLEKSRLLSDRFSAERPKGSFSTLEIQRTEQGDSAMYLCASSGRTGTYEQYFGPGTRLTVT.